This record covers a single T cell receptor (beta chain). Its cognate antigen is unknown. Germline V gene sequence: CDR1 SGHTA, CDR2 FQGNSA. V was pared by 4 bases and J by 6 bases, with 6 bases of the junction left unmatched. The CDR3 totals 15 residues. Researchers ran the PCR with 60 Vbeta and 13 Jbeta primers. The assay was immunoSEQ multiplex PCR, and TCRdb's table has in-frame clones only and misses some. The sample shows about 160,000 clones, 60% to 80% of them seen only once. This specimen belongs to a study of cytomegalovirus exposure and HLA in healthy donors. Findings and limits, study-wide: A missense DCLRE1C variant was associated with V- and J-gene trimming of TCR beta chains in a later analysis, and an independent cohort replicated the association. Apparent HLA restriction characterized most CMV-associated TCR beta chains in a later analysis. When a later analysis was performed, an Asian-associated ancestry cluster reportedly had fewer N-insertions than the approximately 680-donor mean. A few chains tied to CMV proved CMV antigen-specific in vitro.

The clonotype comes from a woman in her 30s in good health and CMV-seronegative. The sample consisted of PBMCs. The chain carries TRBV7-2 and TRBJ1-5; 10 bases are a match to TRBD1. For the CDR3, the DNA is TGTGCCAGCAGCTCGAGGACAGGGGGAAGTCAGCCCCAGCATTTT. Translation gives CASSSRTGGSQPQHF. The full variable domain, completed using reference TRBV7-2 and TRBJ1-5, is GAGVSQSPSNKVTEKGKDVELRCDPISGHTALYWYRQSLGQGLEFLIYFQGNSAPDKSGLPSDRFSAERTGGSVSTLTIQRTQQEDSAVYLCASSSRTGGSQPQHFGDGTRLSIL.